This T cell receptor (beta chain) was recorded in a study of blood T cell repertoires in COVID-19. The CDR3 consists of 15 residues. Germline V gene lookup returns CDR1 SGHRS and CDR2 YFSETQ. The V end was cut by 4 bases, the J end by 6 bases, with 17 bases between. Per the original methods: It was from reference gene primer amplification that nucleated cell counts were estimated. Assay: immunoSEQ multiplex PCR; the TCRdb copy retains only in-frame clones and omits some. For V, J and clone size, that table is used; D and trimming come from the DNA. The sample holds some 200,000 clones; around 83% are singletons and the top ten take over 7%.

V and J are TRBV5-1 and TRBJ1-5; perhaps TRBD1 as D (5 bases). The TCR originated in a woman of 80 years or more in a cohort sampled during active or convalescent COVID-19. Source material: peripheral blood. For the CDR3, the DNA is TGCGCCAGCAGCCCCGTGTGGGGGGAGGGTCAGCCCCAGCATTTT. It translates to CASSPVWGEGQPQHF. The full variable domain, completed using reference TRBV5-1 and TRBJ1-5, is KAGVTQTPRYLIKTRGQQVTLSCSPISGHRSVSWYQQTPGQGLQFLFEYFSETQRNKGNFPGRFSGRQFSNSRSEMNVSTLELGDSALYLCASSPVWGEGQPQHFGDGTRLSIL.